These 14 T cell receptor beta chains were sequenced from one sample in a study of spatial heterogeneity in lung cancer. TCRdb called the 5' RACE reads again in MiXCR, with one record for every CDR3 protein. The data contain fewer than 50,000 distinct CDR3 sequences, over 9.5% of them singletons. The sample's time point: blood at routine non-recurrence follow-up after resection. Sequenced here: PBMCs, sampled at follow-up. The receptors stem from a female donor with early-stage non-small cell lung cancer.

The genes are TRBV7-2 and TRBJ2-5; D is uncertain. The V end lost 10 bases, the J end lost 2 bases, and 17 bases lay between the germline ends. CDR3 length equals 14 residues. Germline values: CDR1 SGHTA, CDR2 FQGNSA. CDR3 protein: CATSLKGLQETQYF. The CDR3 DNA reads as TGTGCCACCTCGCTCAAAGGTCTTCAAGAGACCCAGTACTTC.

This clonotype was picked up many times. The V call is TRBV4-3, the J call TRBJ2-5; TRBD1 matches 10 bases. V shed 0 bases and J 5 bases; nucleotides not matched to a gene: 9. This CDR3 region has 17 residues. CDR1 and CDR2 from the germline V gene are LGHNA and YSLEER. The CDR3 bases are TGCGCCAGCAGCCAAGACCCGCGACAGGGGGCGGGGGAGACCCAGTACTTC. Translated: CASSQDPRQGAGETQYF.

This clonotype was picked up many times. The rearrangement links TRBV7-3 to TRBJ1-2, with 8 bases aligning to TRBD1. The V and J ends lost 5 bases and 5 bases, in that order; junction bases with no gene match: 10. The CDR3 is 15 amino acids. Germline CDR1 is SGHTA and CDR2 is FQGTGA. CDR3 bases: TGTGCCAGCAGCCTAGCCCCAGGGGGCGTATATGGCTACACCTTC. Its protein is CASSLAPGGVYGYTF.

This clonotype was counted many times. This chain connects TRBV7-3 to TRBJ1-2; D is undetermined. The CDR3 is 14 residues long. V gave up 5 bases and J gave up 4 bases, with 14 bases separating them. Germline CDR1 is SGHTA and CDR2 is FQGTGA. The CDR3 DNA is TGTGCCAGCAGCCCCGGGAGATGGGGCTATGGCTACACCTTC. This encodes CASSPGRWGYGYTF. Using reference TRBV7-3 and TRBJ1-2 for the parts outside the CDR3, the full variable domain is GAGVSQTPSNKVTEKGKYVELRCDPISGHTALYWYRQSLGQGPEFLIYFQGTGAADDSGLPNDRFFAVRPEGSVSTLKIQRTERGDSAVYLCASSPGRWGYGYTFGSGTRLTVV.

By its share, this clonotype is medium-sized (0.01 to 0.1%). J is TRBJ2-5 and V is TRBV3-1; either TRBD1 or TRBD2 may supply D (6 bases each). V was cut by 6 bases and J by 7 bases, with 24 bases left in between. The CDR3 extends over 16 amino acids. Germline loops: CDR1 LGHDT, CDR2 YNNKEL (reference sequence). CDR3: CASSHRTGRSGGTQYF. Here the CDR3 DNA reads TGTGCCAGCAGTCACCGTACAGGGAGGAGCGGAGGGACCCAGTACTTC.

This clonotype was recorded a few times. This rearrangement joins TRBV6-2 or TRBV6-3 to TRBJ2-1; weak D call: TRBD2 (6 bases). The CDR3 totals 15 residues. The V gene's germline CDR1 is MNHEY and CDR2 SVGEGT. Trimming shortened V by 6 bases and J by 6 bases, and 18 bases separated the two germline ends. The CDR3 sequence is CASRNRGSRPNEQFF. Written as DNA, the CDR3 is TGTGCCAGCAGGAATCGGGGGAGTCGGCCCAATGAGCAGTTCTTC.

This clonotype was seen more than once but under ten times. The chain combines TRBV7-9 with TRBJ1-1, with D uncertain. This CDR3 contains 14 residues. CDR1 and CDR2 (germline): SEHNR, FQNEAQ (reference sequence). V shed 0 bases and J shed 1 base, with 6 bases lying between them. The CDR3 DNA follows: TGTGCCAGCAGCTTAGCGGCACCGAACACTGAAGCTTTCTTT. Translation gives CASSLAAPNTEAFF. The full variable domain, rest sourced from reference TRBV7-9 and TRBJ1-1, is DTGVSQNPRHKITKRGQNVTFRCDPISEHNRLYWYRQTLGQGPEFLTYFQNEAQLEKSRLLSDRFSAERPKGSFSTLEIQRTEQGDSAMYLCASSLAAPNTEAFFGQGTRLTVV.

There are a few counts of this clonotype. The chain links TRBV14 to TRBJ2-3; no definite D call. V lost 0 bases and J 1 base, leaving 11 bases between the germline ends. The CDR3 totals 16 residues. CDR1 and CDR2 (germline): SGHDN, FVKESK. CDR3 residues: CASSQDGAVGTDTQYF. CDR3 DNA: TGTGCCAGCAGCCAAGATGGAGCTGTAGGCACAGATACGCAGTATTTT.

V usage is TRBV18 and J usage is TRBJ2-2; 8 bases agree with TRBD1. This CDR3 has 16 amino acids. The germline V gene encodes CDR1 KGHSH and CDR2 LQKENI. The trim removed 10 bases at V and 4 bases at J, leaving 14 bases unmatched. The CDR3 is CATLTRQGLGTGELFF. CDR3 nucleotide sequence: TGTGCCACCCTCACCCGACAGGGGCTAGGCACCGGGGAGCTGTTTTTT.

There are many counts of this clonotype. V usage is TRBV9 and J usage is TRBJ2-7, with D possibly TRBD1 on 5 matching bases. The germline gives CDR1 SGDLS, CDR2 YYNGEE. The CDR3 is 14 amino acids. Trimming pared 0 bases from V and 4 bases from J, leaving 11 bases between. CDR3: CASSVDPAGYEQYF. DNA for the CDR3: TGTGCCAGCAGCGTAGATCCAGCAGGGTACGAGCAGTACTTC.

In its sample, this clonotype was seen a few times. This chain uses TRBV20-1 with TRBJ2-5, with D possibly being TRBD2 (5 bases). CDR3 length: 11 residues. Trimming took 4 bases from V and 5 from J, leaving 8 bases between them. The V gene's germline CDR1 is DFQATT and CDR2 SNEGSKA (reference sequence). CDR3: CSATSMETQYF. The CDR3 DNA follows: TGCAGTGCTACTAGCATGGAGACCCAGTACTTC.

Ten or more counts support this clonotype. The chain couples TRBV5-1 to TRBJ2-5, with 7 positions matching TRBD1. This CDR3 is 15 amino acids long. The V gene's germline CDR1 is SGHRS and CDR2 YFSETQ. V dropped 3 bases and J dropped 3; count of bases not matched to a gene: 8. CDR3 bases: TGCGCCAGCAGCTCCCTATGGACAGGCGAAGAGACCCAGTACTTC. Protein sequence: CASSSLWTGEETQYF.

In this sample, this clonotype turned up many times. V usage is TRBV4-2 and J usage is TRBJ2-4; D remains ambiguous. The germline gives CDR1 LGHNA, CDR2 YNFKEQ. Trimming stripped 1 base from V and 0 bases from J, with 7 bases between. This CDR3 comprises 15 residues. The CDR3 sequence is CASSQATGAKNIQYF. The CDR3, as DNA: TGTGCCAGCAGCCAAGCGACTGGAGCCAAAAACATTCAGTACTTC.

This clonotype was seen only a few times. The chain couples TRBV5-5 to TRBJ1-6, with 8 positions matching TRBD1. This CDR3 comprises 16 residues. V gave up 0 bases and J gave up 6 bases; unmatched junction bases: 5. Germline CDR1 reads SGHKS; CDR2 reads YYEKEE (reference sequence). The CDR3 loop is CASSLAGTGGNSPLHF. CDR3 nucleotide sequence: TGTGCCAGCAGCTTGGCCGGGACAGGAGGTAATTCACCCCTCCACTTT. Variable domain in full (rest from reference TRBV5-5 and TRBJ1-6): DAGVTQSPTHLIKTRGQQVTLRCSPISGHKSVSWYQQVLGQGPQFIFQYYEKEERGRGNFPDRFSARQFPNYSSELNVNALLLGDSALYLCASSLAGTGGNSPLHFGNGTRLTVT.